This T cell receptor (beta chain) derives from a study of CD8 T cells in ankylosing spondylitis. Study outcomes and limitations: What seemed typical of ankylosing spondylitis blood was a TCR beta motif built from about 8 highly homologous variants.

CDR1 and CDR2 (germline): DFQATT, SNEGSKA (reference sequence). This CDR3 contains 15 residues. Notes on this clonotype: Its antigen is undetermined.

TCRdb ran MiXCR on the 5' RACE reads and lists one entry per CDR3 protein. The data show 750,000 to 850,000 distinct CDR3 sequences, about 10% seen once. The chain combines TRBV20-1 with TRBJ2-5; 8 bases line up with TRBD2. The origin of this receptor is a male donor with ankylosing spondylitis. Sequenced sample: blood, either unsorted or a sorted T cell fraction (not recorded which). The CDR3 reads CFSSEARGGRETQYF. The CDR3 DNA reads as TGCTTCTCGAGCGAGGCTCGGGGGGGCCGGGAGACCCAGTACTTC.